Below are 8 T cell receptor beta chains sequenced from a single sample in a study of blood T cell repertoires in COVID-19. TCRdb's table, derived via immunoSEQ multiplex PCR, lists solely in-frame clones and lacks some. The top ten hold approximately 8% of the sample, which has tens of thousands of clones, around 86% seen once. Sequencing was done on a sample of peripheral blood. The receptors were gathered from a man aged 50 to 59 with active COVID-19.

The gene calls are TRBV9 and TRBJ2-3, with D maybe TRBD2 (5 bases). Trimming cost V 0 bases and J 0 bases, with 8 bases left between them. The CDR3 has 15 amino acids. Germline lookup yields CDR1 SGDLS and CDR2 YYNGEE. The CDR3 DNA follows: TGTGCCAGCAGCGTAGACTCGGGGAGCACAGATACGCAGTATTTT. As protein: CASSVDSGSTDTQYF.

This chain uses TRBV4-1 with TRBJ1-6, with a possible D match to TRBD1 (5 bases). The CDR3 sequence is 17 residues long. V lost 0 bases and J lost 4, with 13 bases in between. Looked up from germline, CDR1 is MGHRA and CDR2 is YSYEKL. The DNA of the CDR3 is TGCGCCAGCAGCCAAGATACTAAAGGGGCTTATAATTCACCCCTCCACTTT. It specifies CASSQDTKGAYNSPLHF.

CDR3 sequence: CASSPSTRAGNYGYTF. The CDR3, as DNA: TGTGCCAGCAGTCCCTCCACTCGGGCAGGGAACTATGGCTACACCTTC. The chain uses TRBV28 and TRBJ1-2; possible D gene TRBD1, 5 bases. Germline-derived CDR1 and CDR2 are MDHEN and SYDVKM. The V end was cut by 5 bases, the J end by 2 bases, with 18 bases between. The CDR3 runs 16 residues.

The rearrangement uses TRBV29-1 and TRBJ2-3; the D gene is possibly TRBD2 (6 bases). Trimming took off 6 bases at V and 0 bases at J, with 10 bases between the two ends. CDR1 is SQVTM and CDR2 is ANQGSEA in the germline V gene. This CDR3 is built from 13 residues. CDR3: CSVAGTSTDTQYF. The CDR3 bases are TGCAGCGTAGCCGGGACTAGCACAGATACGCAGTATTTT.

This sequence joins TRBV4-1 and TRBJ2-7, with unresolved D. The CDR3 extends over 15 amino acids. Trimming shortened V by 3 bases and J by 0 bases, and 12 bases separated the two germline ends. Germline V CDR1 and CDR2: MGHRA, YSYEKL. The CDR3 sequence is CASSQGDKNSYEQYF. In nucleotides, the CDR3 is TGCGCCAGCAGCCAGGGTGACAAAAACTCCTACGAGCAGTACTTC.

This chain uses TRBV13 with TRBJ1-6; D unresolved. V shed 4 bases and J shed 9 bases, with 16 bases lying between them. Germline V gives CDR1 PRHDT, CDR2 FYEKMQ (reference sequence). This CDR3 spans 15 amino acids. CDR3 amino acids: CASSWRPSGGSPLHF. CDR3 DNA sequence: TGTGCCAGCAGCTGGAGGCCTTCTGGCGGTTCACCCCTCCACTTT.

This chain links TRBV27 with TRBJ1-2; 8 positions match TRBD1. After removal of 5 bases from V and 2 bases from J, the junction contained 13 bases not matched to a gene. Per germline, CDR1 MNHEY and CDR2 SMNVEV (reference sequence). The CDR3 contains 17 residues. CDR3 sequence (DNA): TGTGCCAGCAGTCTTTCCAACAGGGGGGGGGAAAACTATGGCTACACCTTC. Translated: CASSLSNRGGENYGYTF.

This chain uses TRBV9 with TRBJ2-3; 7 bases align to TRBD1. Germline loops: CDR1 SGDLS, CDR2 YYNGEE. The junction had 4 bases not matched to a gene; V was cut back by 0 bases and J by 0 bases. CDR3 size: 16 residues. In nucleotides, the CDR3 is TGTGCCAGCAGCGTAGAGGGGGCATCTAGCACAGATACGCAGTATTTT. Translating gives CASSVEGASSTDTQYF.